The 21 T cell receptor beta chains given below trace back to one sample, sequenced in a study of cytomegalovirus exposure and HLA in healthy donors. Researchers ran the PCR with 60 Vbeta and 13 Jbeta primers. Only in-frame clones appear in the TCRdb table, and some are missing; sequencing was by immunoSEQ multiplex PCR. The sample shows 75,000 to 90,000 clones, around 76% of them seen only once. Sequencing was carried out using PBMCs. These receptors all come from a male donor in good health and CMV-seropositive.

The V gene is TRBV9, the J gene TRBJ2-7; 7 nucleotides match TRBD2. This CDR3 comprises 14 residues. Germline V gives CDR1 SGDLS, CDR2 YYNGEE. V was clipped by 4 bases and J by 2 bases; unmatched bases: 6. The DNA for the CDR3 is TGTGCCAGCAGCCCTCGGGACTATCCCTACGAGCAGTACTTC. This encodes CASSPRDYPYEQYF.

With respect to this clone: Given a far larger clone just one base away, this is likely a sequencing read error. This specimen includes other DNA sequences encoding the same CDR3. V gene TRBV5-4 combines with J gene TRBJ1-6, with a tentative D call TRBD1 (5 bases). With 4 bases removed from V and 9 bases from J, the gap between germline ends came to 17 bases. The CDR3 has 15 residues. CDR1 and CDR2 from the germline V gene are SGHNT and YYREEE (reference sequence). The CDR3 reads CASSQDSGQGSPLHF. Written as DNA, the CDR3 is TGTGCCAGCAGCCAAGATTCTGGCCAGGGTTCACCCCTCCACTTT.

CDR3 in DNA: TGTGCCAGCAGTTTCCGGTCCGGGATGAACACTGAAGCTTTCTTT. This encodes CASSFRSGMNTEAFF. V is TRBV27 and J is TRBJ1-1; D unresolved. CDR1 MNHEY and CDR2 SMNVEV come from the germline V gene (reference sequence). The V and J ends lost 3 bases and 0 bases respectively, with 11 bases between them. The CDR3 consists of 15 residues.

The chain has TRBV10-3 and TRBJ1-1; TRBD1 agrees at 7 bases. CDR3 length: 15 residues. Germline V lookup: CDR1 ENHRY, CDR2 SYGVKD. The V and J ends lost 10 bases and 6 bases, in that order; junction bases with no gene match: 17. CDR3 nucleotides: TGTGCCACCCTCCCCCCGACAGGGAAACCTTCTGAAGCTTTCTTT. Protein: CATLPPTGKPSEAFF.

The chain couples TRBV18 to TRBJ2-7, with 8 bases that match TRBD1. CDR1 KGHSH and CDR2 LQKENI come from the germline V gene. Trimming cost V 6 bases and J 7 bases; bases outside gene matches: 11. CDR3 length: 14 amino acids. In DNA form, the CDR3 reads TGTGCCAGCTCTCCGACAGGGGAAATTGGAGAGCAGTACTTC. The encoded protein is CASSPTGEIGEQYF.

V gene TRBV5-1 combines with J gene TRBJ1-1, with D unresolved. Germline lookup yields CDR1 SGHRS and CDR2 YFSETQ. The CDR3 has 13 amino acids. V dropped 2 bases and J dropped 0 bases, with 5 bases sitting between them. CDR3 sequence reads: CASSFPMNTEAFF. CDR3 in DNA: TGCGCCAGCAGCTTTCCCATGAACACTGAAGCTTTCTTT.

The chain links TRBV19 to TRBJ1-3, with no clear D. CDR1 and CDR2 (germline): LNHDA, SQIVND (reference sequence). Trimming cost V 3 bases and J 2 bases, with 5 bases left between them. The length of the CDR3 is 13 residues. CDR3 loop: CASSITAGNTIYF. CDR3 nucleotides: TGTGCCAGTAGTATCACAGCTGGAAACACCATATATTTT.

The rearrangement joins TRBV5-1 to TRBJ2-7; 8 bases agree with TRBD1. The CDR3 is 16 amino acids. Germline-derived CDR1 and CDR2 are SGHRS and YFSETQ. Unmatched junction bases numbered 12, after V lost 3 bases and J lost 4 bases. CDR3 bases: TGCGCCAGCAGCTCCGACTCCGGGACAGGACCTTACGAGCAGTACTTC. This encodes CASSSDSGTGPYEQYF.

The chain employs TRBV6-6 and TRBJ2-5; D call uncertain. This CDR3 region has 13 residues. CDR1 and CDR2 (germline): MNHNY, SVGAGI (reference sequence). V was pared by 6 bases and J by 7 bases, with 15 bases between. The chain's CDR3 is CASSPRPRGTQYF. The CDR3 coding sequence is TGTGCCAGCAGCCCCCGGCCCCGCGGGACCCAGTACTTC.

The CDR3 loop reads CASSSRDRDLFIGEQYF. CDR3 DNA sequence: TGTGCCAGCAGCTCTCGGGACAGGGATCTCTTTATCGGGGAGCAGTACTTC. The chain couples TRBV7-8 to TRBJ2-7, with 9 nucleotides matching TRBD1. Germline V lookup: CDR1 SGHVS, CDR2 FQNEAQ. This CDR3 spans 17 amino acids. The trim removed 4 bases at V and 7 bases at J, leaving 17 bases unmatched.

The chain carries TRBV27 and TRBJ2-7; 8 bases are a match to TRBD2. V was clipped by 0 bases and J by 2 bases; unmatched bases: 0. The CDR3 runs 14 residues. Germline CDR1 and CDR2: MNHEY and SMNVEV (reference sequence). The CDR3 loop reads CASSLSGLAYEQYF. The CDR3 region has the DNA TGTGCCAGCAGTTTATCGGGACTAGCCTACGAGCAGTACTTC.

This clone was observed once. CDR3 amino acids: CASSYRSSDTQYF. In DNA, the CDR3 is TGTGCCAGCAGTTATAGGAGTTCAGATACGCAGTATTTT. The chain has TRBV6-5 and TRBJ2-3; D unclear. Trimming pared 3 bases from V and 4 bases from J, leaving 8 bases between. In germline, CDR1 is MNHEY, CDR2 SVGAGI. This CDR3 spans 13 amino acids.

This clone has just one count. The gene calls are TRBV7-2 and TRBJ2-1; 8 bases agree with TRBD2. This CDR3 is built from 15 residues. V shed 5 bases, J shed 4 bases, and the junction held 7 bases outside the gene matches. The germline CDR1 and CDR2 sequences are SGHTA and FQGNSA. The CDR3 here is CASSPLAAQYNEQFF. CDR3 in DNA: TGTGCCAGCAGCCCACTAGCGGCGCAATACAATGAGCAGTTCTTC. Together with reference TRBV7-2 and TRBJ2-1, the CDR3 gives the full variable domain: GAGVSQSPSNKVTEKGKDVELRCDPISGHTALYWYRQSLGQGLEFLIYFQGNSAPDKSGLPSDRFSAERTGGSVSTLTIQRTQQEDSAVYLCASSPLAAQYNEQFFGPGTRLTVL.

The rearrangement uses TRBV7-6 and TRBJ2-1; TRBD2 is a possible D gene (6 bases). Germline CDR1 SGHVS, CDR2 FNYEAQ. There are 15 residues in the CDR3. Trimming removed 1 base from V and 7 bases from J, with 14 bases in between. This CDR3 is CASSLVGGMGNEQFF. Written as DNA, the CDR3 is TGTGCCAGCAGCTTAGTGGGGGGAATGGGGAATGAGCAGTTCTTC.

This rearrangement joins TRBV2 to TRBJ2-2, with TRBD2 as a possible D gene (6 bases). The germline V gene encodes CDR1 SNHLY and CDR2 FYNNEI. CDR3 size: 15 residues. V shed 5 bases and J shed 6 bases, with 16 bases lying between them. CDR3 sequence reads: CASSSGWGEAGELFF. The CDR3 coding sequence is TGTGCCAGCAGTTCAGGGTGGGGGGAAGCCGGGGAGCTGTTTTTT. The full variable domain, in which reference TRBV2 and TRBJ2-2 provide the parts outside the CDR3, is EPEVTQTPSHQVTQMGQEVILRCVPISNHLYFYWYRQILGQKVEFLVSFYNNEISEKSEIFDDQFSVERPDGSNFTLKIRSTKLEDSAMYFCASSSGWGEAGELFFGEGSRLTVL.

This clone was counted only a few times. This rearrangement joins TRBV29-1 to TRBJ1-1, with D tentatively TRBD1 (5 bases). From germline, CDR1 is SQVTM and CDR2 ANQGSEA. The CDR3 totals 10 residues. The V end was cut by 6 bases, the J end by 8 bases, with 10 bases between. CDR3 sequence: CSVQTAEAFF. The CDR3 coding sequence is TGCAGCGTCCAGACAGCAGAAGCTTTCTTT.

The J gene is TRBJ2-7, the V gene TRBV27; possibly TRBD1 for D (6 bases). The CDR3 contains 12 residues. Trimming shortened V by 0 bases and J by 6 bases, and 6 bases separated the two germline ends. The germline V gene has CDR1 MNHEY and CDR2 SMNVEV (reference sequence). The CDR3 reads CASSLSDSEQYF. The CDR3 DNA follows: TGTGCCAGCAGTTTATCGGACAGCGAGCAGTACTTC.

The chain is built from TRBV19 and TRBJ1-2; possibly TRBD1 for D (6 bases). There are 15 residues in the CDR3. Germline V gene data show CDR1 as LNHDA and CDR2 as SQIVND (reference sequence). Trimming pared 5 bases from V and 7 bases from J, leaving 20 bases between. The DNA for the CDR3 is TGTGCCAGTAGTTCCCGACAGGATGGGGTTGGTGGCTACACCTTC. Translation gives CASSSRQDGVGGYTF.

In its sample, this clone was seen once. This chain links TRBV7-9 with TRBJ1-4; D is possibly TRBD1 (5 bases). This CDR3 region has 15 residues. Germline V gene data show CDR1 as SEHNR and CDR2 as FQNEAQ (reference sequence). The V end lost 2 bases, the J end lost 2 bases, and 9 bases lay between the germline ends. Written as DNA, the CDR3 is TGTGCCAGCAGCTTACGGGGGGTGACTAATGAAAAACTGTTTTTT. Protein sequence: CASSLRGVTNEKLFF.

About this clone: This likely stems from a read error, as it lies one base from a far larger clone. This chain connects TRBV9 to TRBJ2-7; possibly TRBD1 for D (6 bases). The CDR3 is 15 residues long. Deletions cut 3 bases from V and 2 bases from J, with 15 bases between. Germline V gene sequence: CDR1 SGDLS, CDR2 YYNGEE. The CDR3 loop is CASSEGVASPYEQYF. CDR3 DNA: TGTGCCAGCAGCGAGGGGGTCGCCTCCCCCTACGAGCAGTACTTC.

A word on this clone: The sample contains more than one DNA sequence encoding this CDR3. V gene TRBV15 combines with J gene TRBJ1-4; D ambiguous. Germline V gene data show CDR1 as LNHNV and CDR2 as YYDKDF (reference sequence). This CDR3 has 14 residues. The V gene lost 3 bases and the J gene lost 5 bases, with 10 bases spanning the gap. Written as DNA, the CDR3 is TGTGCCACCAGCAGGCAAAGCCCCAATGAAAAACTGTTTTTT. This codes for CATSRQSPNEKLFF.